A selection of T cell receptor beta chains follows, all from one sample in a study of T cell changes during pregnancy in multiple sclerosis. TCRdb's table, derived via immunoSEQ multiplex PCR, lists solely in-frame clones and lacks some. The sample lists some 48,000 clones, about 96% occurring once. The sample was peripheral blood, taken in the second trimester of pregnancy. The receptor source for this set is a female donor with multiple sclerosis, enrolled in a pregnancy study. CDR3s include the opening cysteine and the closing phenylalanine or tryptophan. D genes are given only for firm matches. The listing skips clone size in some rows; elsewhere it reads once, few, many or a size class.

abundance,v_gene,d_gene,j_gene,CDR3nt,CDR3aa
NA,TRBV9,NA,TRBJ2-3,TGTGCCAGCACCCCTTGGGCTACAGGGATCACAGATACGCAGTATTTT,CASTPWATGITDTQYF
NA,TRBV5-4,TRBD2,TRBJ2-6,TGTGCCAGCAGCTTGGCGGGGGTCGGGGGGGCTGGGGCCAACGTCCTGACTTTC,CASSLAGVGGAGANVLTF
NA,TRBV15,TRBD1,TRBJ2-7,TGTGCCACCAGGCAGGGGGATTACGAGCAGTACTTC,CATRQGDYEQYF
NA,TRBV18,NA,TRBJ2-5,TGTGCCAGCTCACCGCAAACTCAAGAGACCCAGTACTTC,CASSPQTQETQYF
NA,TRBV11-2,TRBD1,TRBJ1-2,TGTGCCAGCAGCTTCTTGGGCAGGGGGATGGGAAACTATGGCTACACCTTC,CASSFLGRGMGNYGYTF
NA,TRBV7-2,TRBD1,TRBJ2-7,TGTGCCAGCAGCTTCGACAGGGGGGATTGGTACGAGCAGTACTTC,CASSFDRGDWYEQYF
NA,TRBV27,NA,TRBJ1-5,TGTGCCAGCAGTCCCCAGGGCGGTCAGCCCCAGCATTTT,CASSPQGGQPQHF
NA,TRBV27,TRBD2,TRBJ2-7,TGTGCCAGCAGTTCCATCCTAGCGGGAGGGACCTACGAGCAGTACTTC,CASSSILAGGTYEQYF
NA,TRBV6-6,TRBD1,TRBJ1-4,TGTGCCAGCAGTCCAAGGGGGCGGGTTGGTGAAAAACTGTTTTTT,CASSPRGRVGEKLFF
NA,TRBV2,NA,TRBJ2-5,TGTGCCAGCAGTGGCGGGGACAGACAAGAGACCCAGTACTTC,CASSGGDRQETQYF
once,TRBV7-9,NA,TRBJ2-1,TGTGCCAGCAGCCTTAGCTCCTACAATGAGCAGTTCTTC,CASSLSSYNEQFF
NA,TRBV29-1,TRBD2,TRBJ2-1,TGCAGCGCCGGGACTAGCGGGGGTCGTTCCTACAATGAGCAGTTCTTC,CSAGTSGGRSYNEQFF
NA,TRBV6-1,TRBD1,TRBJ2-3,TGTGCCAGTCCTCGGGACAGCTTCACAGATACGCAGTATTTT,CASPRDSFTDTQYF
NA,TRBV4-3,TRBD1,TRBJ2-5,TGCGCCAGCAGCCAAGATGCCCAGACAGGGGGGCAAGAGACCCAGTACTTC,CASSQDAQTGGQETQYF
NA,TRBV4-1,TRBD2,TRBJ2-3,TGCGCCAGCAGCCTCGGGACTAGCGGGGGGGCGACAGATACGCAGTATTTT,CASSLGTSGGATDTQYF
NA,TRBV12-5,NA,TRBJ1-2,TGTGCTAGTGGTTTGGTACCCGCCCCATATACCCTGGGCGGCTACACCTTC,CASGLVPAPYTLGGYTF
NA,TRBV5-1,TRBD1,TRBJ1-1,TGCGCCAGCAGCTCCTGGACAGGGGACACTGAAGCTTTCTTT,CASSSWTGDTEAFF
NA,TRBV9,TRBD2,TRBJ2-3,TGTGCCAGCAGCGTAGGAGCGGGGAGGCGCGGGGATACGCAGTATTTT,CASSVGAGRRGDTQYF
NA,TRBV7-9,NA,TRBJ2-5,TGTGCCAGCAACAAAGACCGCGGACAAGAGACCCAGTACTTC,CASNKDRGQETQYF
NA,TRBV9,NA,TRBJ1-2,TGTGCCAGCAGCGTAGGGCCTGCGGGATCGGCGAACTATGGCTACACCTTC,CASSVGPAGSANYGYTF
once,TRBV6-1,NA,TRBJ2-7,TGTGCCAGCAGTGTGGGCCCTACAAGCTCCTACGAGCAGTACTTC,CASSVGPTSSYEQYF
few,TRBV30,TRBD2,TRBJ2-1,TGTGCCACGACTAGCGGGGCAAAAGCCTACAATGAGCAGTTCTTC,CATTSGAKAYNEQFF
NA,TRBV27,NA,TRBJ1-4,TGTGCCAGCAGCCGCCTGGACAAGGGAAAAGAAAAACTGTTTTTT,CASSRLDKGKEKLFF
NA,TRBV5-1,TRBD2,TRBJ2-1,TGCGCCAGCAGCTTACCCACCGGGACTAGCAGGGATGAGCAGTTCTTC,CASSLPTGTSRDEQFF
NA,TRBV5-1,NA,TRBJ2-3,TGCGCCAGCAGCTTTGCCCCCTCAGGCACAGATACGCAGTATTTT,CASSFAPSGTDTQYF
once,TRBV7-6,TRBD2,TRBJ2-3,TGTGCCAGCAGCTTAGCGGGACTAGCGGGGGGACAAACCCCAGATACGCAGTATTTT,CASSLAGLAGGQTPDTQYF
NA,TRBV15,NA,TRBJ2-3,TGTGCCACCAGCAGCCGACGAGGCAGCACAGATACGCAGTATTTT,CATSSRRGSTDTQYF
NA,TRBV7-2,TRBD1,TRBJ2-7,TGTGCCAGCAGCGGATCCCTCAGGGGGCCCTACGAGCAGTACTTC,CASSGSLRGPYEQYF
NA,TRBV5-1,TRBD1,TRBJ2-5,TGCGCCAGCAGCTTGGCCGTTGGACAGGGAGGCCAAGAGACCCAGTACTTC,CASSLAVGQGGQETQYF
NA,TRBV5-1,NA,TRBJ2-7,TGCGCCAGCAGCTTAGTGGCCCACTCCTACGAGCAGTACTTC,CASSLVAHSYEQYF
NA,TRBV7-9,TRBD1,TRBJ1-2,TGTGCCAGCAGCTTAGCGCTTGGGACAGGACCTAACTATGGCTACACCTTC,CASSLALGTGPNYGYTF
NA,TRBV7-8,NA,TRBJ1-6,TGTGCCAGCAGCTTATCCGTCCGGGCCCTCCACTTT,CASSLSVRALHF
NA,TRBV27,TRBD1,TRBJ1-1,TGTGCCAGCAGTTTAAACAGGGGACAGGGGGTCTACTTCTTT,CASSLNRGQGVYFF
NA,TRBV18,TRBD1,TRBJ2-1,TGTGCCAGCTGTGAGGACAGGGGAGGGAACAATGAGCAGTTCTTC,CASCEDRGGNNEQFF
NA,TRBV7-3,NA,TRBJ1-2,TGTGCCAGCAGCTGGGGGAGGGGGGCGGCTATGGATGGCTACACCTTC,CASSWGRGAAMDGYTF
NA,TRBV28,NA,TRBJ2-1,TGTGCCAGCAGTCCCACTCCCGGGGTGGGAAACTACAATGAGCAGTTCTTC,CASSPTPGVGNYNEQFF
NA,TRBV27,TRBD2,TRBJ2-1,TGTGCCAGCAGTTTAAAGCCCGGACTAGCGAGCTCCTACAATGAGCAGTTCTTC,CASSLKPGLASSYNEQFF
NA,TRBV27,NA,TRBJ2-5,TGTGCCAGCAGTTTGGGCCCCGGCGGGCAAGAGACCCAGTACTTC,CASSLGPGGQETQYF
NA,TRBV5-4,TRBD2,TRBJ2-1,TGTGCCAGCAGCGGACTAGCGGGGGGCGGTTACAATGAGCAGTTCTTC,CASSGLAGGGYNEQFF
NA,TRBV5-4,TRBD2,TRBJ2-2,TGTGCCAGCAGCTTGGCCAAGCTAGCGGGAGCAACCGGGGAGCTGTTTTTT,CASSLAKLAGATGELFF
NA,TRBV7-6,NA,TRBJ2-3,TGTGCCAGCAGCTTACGAACAGGGTCAGATACGCAGTATTTT,CASSLRTGSDTQYF
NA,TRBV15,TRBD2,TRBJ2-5,TGTGCCACCAGCAGAGGACTAGCGGGACTCCAAGAGACCCAGTACTTC,CATSRGLAGLQETQYF
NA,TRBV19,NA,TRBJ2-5,TGTGCCAGTAGTCCCCTGAGTCAGGGAATGGCCCAGTACTTC,CASSPLSQGMAQYF
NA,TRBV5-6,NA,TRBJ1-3,TGTGCCAGCAGCTCGACAGGTTTAAGAAACACCATATATTTT,CASSSTGLRNTIYF
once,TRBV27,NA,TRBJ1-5,TGTGCCAGCAGTCCTTCACCCGGGGGTAGCAATCAGCCCCAGCATTTT,CASSPSPGGSNQPQHF
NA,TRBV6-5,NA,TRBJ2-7,TGTGCCAGCAGTTTGGCGGGAACCTACGAGCAGTACTTC,CASSLAGTYEQYF